Listed below are T cell receptor beta chains from one sample, sequenced in a study of cytomegalovirus exposure and HLA in healthy donors. Clones were read by immunoSEQ multiplex PCR, and TCRdb kept only the in-frame ones, dropping some. The sample carries roughly 79,000 clones, around 74% recorded once. The source material was PBMCs. All receptors come from a woman aged 45-59 years in good health and CMV-seropositive. The CDR3 runs from the conserved cysteine through the conserved F or W. A D gene is named only where the DNA matches it firmly. Size is stated for part of the rows, as once, few or many counts, or as a class when the clone is expanded.

V gene	D gene	J gene	clone size	CDR3 protein	CDR3 DNA
TRBV5-1	TRBD1	TRBJ2-7	-	CASSWGQGVDEQYF	TGCGCCAGCAGCTGGGGACAGGGCGTCGACGAGCAGTACTTC
TRBV28	-	TRBJ2-7	-	CASSELASFYEQYF	TGTGCCAGCAGTGAACTGGCTAGCTTCTACGAGCAGTACTTC
TRBV29-1	-	TRBJ2-1	-	CSVDKQGSYNEQFF	TGCAGCGTCGATAAACAGGGATCGTACAATGAGCAGTTCTTC
TRBV9	-	TRBJ2-3	-	CASSVAGMSTDTQYF	TGTGCCAGCAGCGTAGCGGGAATGAGCACAGATACGCAGTATTTT
TRBV29-1	-	TRBJ2-7	-	CSVEVGDLALSYEQYF	TGCAGCGTTGAAGTTGGGGACCTAGCGCTATCCTACGAGCAGTACTTC
TRBV7-6	-	TRBJ2-1	-	CASSSTVSSYNEQFF	TGTGCCAGCAGCTCAACAGTGAGCTCCTACAATGAGCAGTTCTTC
TRBV2	TRBD1	TRBJ2-7	few	CASRAGTGGFPLYEQYF	TGTGCCAGCAGAGCCGGGACAGGGGGCTTCCCTCTCTACGAGCAGTACTTC
TRBV7-2	TRBD2	TRBJ2-5	-	CASSLRWRGGETQYF	TGTGCCAGCAGCTTAAGGTGGCGGGGGGGTGAGACCCAGTACTTC
TRBV11-2	-	TRBJ1-2	-	CASSLDPGLYGYTF	TGTGCCAGCAGCTTAGATCCAGGACTATATGGCTACACCTTC
TRBV18	-	TRBJ1-1	few	CASSLDGIEAFF	TGTGCCAGCTCACTGGACGGGATTGAAGCTTTCTTT
TRBV11-3	-	TRBJ2-1	-	CASSLEGSSYNEQFF	TGTGCCAGCAGCTTAGAGGGCAGCTCCTACAATGAGCAGTTCTTC
TRBV6-1	TRBD1	TRBJ1-1	-	CASSEAQGVTEAFF	TGTGCCAGCAGTGAAGCCCAGGGGGTCACTGAAGCTTTCTTT
TRBV27	-	TRBJ1-1	-	CASSLRGLNTEAFF	TGTGCCAGCAGCCTGAGAGGCCTAAACACTGAAGCTTTCTTT
TRBV30	TRBD1	TRBJ1-2	-	CARGDRGGLGYTF	TGTGCCAGGGGGGACAGGGGAGGACTTGGCTACACCTTC
TRBV30	-	TRBJ2-7	-	CAWGRGAIEQYF	TGTGCCTGGGGTCGGGGGGCCATCGAGCAGTACTTC